Listed below are T cell receptor beta chains from one sample, sequenced in a study of blood T cell repertoires in COVID-19. Libraries were prepared by immunoSEQ multiplex PCR; TCRdb keeps only in-frame clonotypes and omits some of them. The data show approximately 350,000 clones, approximately 84% seen once. Sequencing used PBMCs or T cells enriched from blood (not recorded which). The origin of the receptors is a woman aged 30 to 39 who had recovered from COVID-19. Each CDR3 is given with its conserved first and last residue. The D gene is left open where the match is weak. The size entry is marked missing in some rows and otherwise reads once, few, many or a size class.

-	-	TRBV5-1	TRBJ2-1	CASSLAGEWYNEQFF	TGCGCCAGCAGCTTGGCGGGGGAGTGGTACAATGAGCAGTTCTTC
-	-	TRBV15	TRBJ2-5	CATSRDPRWAETQYF	TGTGCCACCAGCAGAGATCCCAGATGGGCAGAGACCCAGTACTTC
-	-	TRBV5-1	TRBJ2-7	CASTLGQGGDEQYF	TGCGCCAGCACTCTAGGTCAGGGGGGAGACGAGCAGTACTTC
-	-	TRBV27	TRBJ2-7	CASRSKRYRLHEQYF	TGTGCCAGCCGTAGTAAGCGTTATCGTCTCCACGAGCAGTACTTC
TRBD1	-	TRBV18	TRBJ2-1	CASSEDRDSYNEQFF	TGTGCCAGCTCAGAGGACAGGGACTCCTACAATGAGCAGTTCTTC
TRBD1	-	TRBV3-1/TRBV3-2	TRBJ2-7	CASSTGVEQYF	TGTGCCAGCAGCACAGGGGTCGAGCAGTACTTC
-	-	TRBV27	TRBJ1-6	CASSLSRNSPLHF	TGTGCCAGCAGTTTATCCAGAAATTCACCCCTCCACTTT
TRBD1	-	TRBV19	TRBJ1-5	CASTLDRAPSQPQHF	TGTGCCAGTACCCTGGACAGGGCCCCAAGTCAGCCCCAGCATTTT
-	-	TRBV12-3/TRBV12-4	TRBJ2-5	CASTPSSWETQYF	TGTGCCAGCACCCCGAGTAGTTGGGAGACCCAGTACTTC
TRBD1	-	TRBV13	TRBJ1-3	CASSHRAGGFTSGNTIYF	TGTGCCAGCAGCCACCGGGCAGGGGGCTTTACTTCTGGAAACACCATATATTTT
TRBD2	-	TRBV28	TRBJ2-1	CASSPGGTSASNEQFF	TGTGCCAGCAGTCCAGGGGGGACTAGCGCTTCCAATGAGCAGTTCTTC
TRBD2	few	TRBV5-1	TRBJ2-7	CASRSGLAGGYEQYF	TGCGCCAGCAGATCGGGGCTAGCGGGAGGGTACGAGCAGTACTTC
-	-	TRBV5-1	TRBJ2-6	CASHSPGANVLTF	TGCGCCAGCCACAGTCCTGGGGCCAACGTCCTGACTTTC
-	-	TRBV6-1	TRBJ1-6	CASSEFPRGLNSPLHF	TGTGCCAGCAGTGAATTCCCCCGGGGGTTAAATTCACCCCTCCACTTT
-	-	TRBV7-2	TRBJ2-7	CASSFQYEQYF	TGTGCCAGCAGCTTCCAGTACGAGCAGTACTTC
TRBD1	-	TRBV27	TRBJ1-2	CASSPDRGLLGYTF	TGTGCCAGCAGTCCGGACAGGGGGCTTCTTGGCTACACCTTC
TRBD2	-	TRBV28	TRBJ2-3	CASSFVAGGTDTQYF	TGTGCCAGCAGTTTCGTAGCGGGAGGTACAGATACGCAGTATTTT
TRBD2	-	TRBV4-2	TRBJ2-1	CASSQVTSGRTNEQFF	TGTGCCAGCAGCCAAGTTACTAGCGGGAGGACAAATGAGCAGTTCTTC
TRBD1	few	TRBV6-5	TRBJ1-2	CASSYLTGGDYGYTF	TGTGCCAGCAGTTACTTGACAGGGGGAGACTATGGCTACACCTTC
TRBD1	-	TRBV10-3	TRBJ2-2	CAISDQTGGFGELFF	TGTGCCATCAGTGACCAGACAGGGGGCTTCGGGGAGCTGTTTTTT
TRBD2	-	TRBV4-1	TRBJ2-7	CASSQDEGAGVEQYF	TGCGCCAGCAGCCAAGATGAGGGAGCGGGAGTCGAGCAGTACTTC
TRBD1	-	TRBV7-2	TRBJ2-7	CASNPTGTGVGEQYF	TGTGCCAGCAACCCGACCGGGACAGGGGTAGGAGAGCAGTACTTC
TRBD1	-	TRBV3-1/TRBV3-2	TRBJ1-1	CASSFTGGYTEAFF	TGTGCCAGCAGCTTTACAGGGGGTTACACTGAAGCTTTCTTT
-	-	TRBV19	TRBJ2-5	CASSIERGIGETQYF	TGTGCCAGTAGTATAGAACGGGGAATTGGGGAGACCCAGTACTTC
TRBD1	-	TRBV13	TRBJ1-6	CASSWGQYNSPLHF	TGTGCCAGCAGCTGGGGACAGTATAATTCACCCCTCCACTTT
-	-	TRBV18	TRBJ2-7	CASSPGVGDEQYF	TGTGCCAGCTCACCAGGAGTAGGGGACGAGCAGTACTTC
-	few	TRBV14	TRBJ1-1	CASSLSRGNTEAFF	TGTGCCAGCAGCTTGTCCAGGGGGAACACTGAAGCTTTCTTT
-	-	TRBV24-1	TRBJ2-3	CATSDFTTDTQYF	TGTGCCACCAGTGATTTTACAACAGATACGCAGTATTTT
-	-	TRBV2	TRBJ2-4	CASSFGLAKNIQYF	TGTGCCAGCAGCTTTGGCTTAGCCAAAAACATTCAGTACTTC
-	-	TRBV28	TRBJ2-2	CASSFFAGELFF	TGTGCCAGCAGTTTTTTCGCCGGGGAGCTGTTTTTT
-	-	TRBV11-2	TRBJ1-4	CASSLDPRQAVNEKLFF	TGTGCCAGCAGCTTAGATCCGAGACAGGCCGTAAATGAAAAACTGTTTTTT
-	-	TRBV4-1	TRBJ1-2	CASSSGLSLGYTF	TGCGCCAGCAGCTCTGGACTATCGCTTGGCTACACCTTC
-	-	TRBV6-2/TRBV6-3	TRBJ1-2	CASSYRTADHYGYTF	TGTGCCAGCAGTTACCGGACAGCCGACCACTATGGCTACACCTTC
-	-	TRBV28	TRBJ1-2	CASRGNKSGYTF	TGTGCCAGCCGGGGGAACAAGTCTGGCTACACCTTC
TRBD1	-	TRBV2	TRBJ1-2	CASKPKGQHYGYTF	TGTGCCAGCAAGCCCAAGGGACAGCACTATGGCTACACCTTC
TRBD1	once	TRBV12-3/TRBV12-4	TRBJ1-2	CASSRQGMGGYTF	TGTGCCAGCAGCCGACAGGGGATGGGTGGCTACACCTTC
-	once	TRBV5-6	TRBJ2-7	CASSFTGLHEQYF	TGTGCCAGCAGCTTTACAGGGTTACACGAGCAGTACTTC
-	-	TRBV14	TRBJ1-2	CASSLRVGDGYTF	TGTGCCAGCAGCCTCCGGGTAGGAGATGGCTACACCTTC
-	-	TRBV18	TRBJ1-3	CASSPPTDPGNTIYF	TGTGCCAGCTCACCACCCACAGATCCGGGAAACACCATATATTTT
-	-	TRBV5-1	TRBJ1-4	CASSLASGVMDTNEKLFF	TGCGCCAGCAGCTTGGCCTCAGGGGTGATGGATACTAATGAAAAACTGTTTTTT
TRBD2	-	TRBV5-1	TRBJ2-2	CASSYPSGNTGELFF	TGCGCCAGCAGCTACCCTAGCGGGAACACCGGGGAGCTGTTTTTT
TRBD1	-	TRBV6-5	TRBJ1-1	CASSTGVYAFF	TGTGCCAGCAGTACAGGGGTGTACGCTTTCTTT
-	-	TRBV29-1	TRBJ2-7	CSVEVGQGSEQYF	TGCAGCGTTGAAGTTGGGCAGGGATCCGAGCAGTACTTC
-	-	TRBV2	TRBJ1-1	CASAGAGAFF	TGTGCCAGCGCGGGGGCGGGAGCTTTCTTT
-	-	TRBV23-1	TRBJ1-5	CASRVGNHNQPQHF	TGCGCCAGCCGAGTCGGGAATCACAATCAGCCCCAGCATTTT
TRBD1	-	TRBV2	TRBJ2-7	CASTPNARQGAYEQYF	TGTGCCAGCACTCCTAACGCCCGTCAGGGGGCCTACGAGCAGTACTTC
-	-	TRBV7-9	TRBJ1-1	CASSLGEAEAFF	TGTGCCAGCAGCTTAGGCGAGGCGGAAGCTTTCTTT
-	many	TRBV30	TRBJ1-2	CAWSTSPAASYGYTF	TGTGCCTGGAGCACTAGTCCGGCAGCCTCCTATGGCTACACCTTC
-	-	TRBV13	TRBJ2-7	CASSLRGPEQYF	TGTGCCAGCAGCTTAAGAGGGCCCGAGCAGTACTTC
-	-	TRBV5-4	TRBJ2-3	CASSLSAGITDTQYF	TGTGCCAGCAGCTTGTCGGCGGGGATCACAGATACGCAGTATTTT
-	-	TRBV27	TRBJ1-5	CASSLIPPEGLPQHF	TGTGCCAGCAGCCTCATACCCCCGGAGGGTCTGCCCCAGCATTTT
-	-	TRBV5-1	TRBJ2-1	CASREDSYNEQFF	TGCGCCAGCAGAGAGGACTCCTACAATGAGCAGTTCTTC
-	-	TRBV5-1	TRBJ2-1	CASSLATGVINEQFF	TGCGCCAGCAGCTTGGCTACGGGAGTTATCAATGAGCAGTTCTTC
-	-	TRBV27	TRBJ2-7	CASGRGYEQYF	TGTGCCAGCGGTCGGGGCTACGAGCAGTACTTC